This T cell receptor (beta chain) was captured by sequencing in a study of T-cell reconstitution after alpha-beta-depleted transplantation in children. Study-wide results and limits: Several hundred expanded graft clones reportedly gave rise to the alpha-beta T cells present about two months after transplant. When one year had passed after transplant, most T-cell counts and diversity came from newly produced T cells. For some patients, TCRbeta diversity was high at day 60 because of recipient T cells and thymic progenitors that survived.

Library preparation (for TCRbeta) was performed with unique molecular identifiers. Each CDR3 protein is one row after TCRdb ran MiXCR on the PCR reads. Altogether 73,000 or so distinct CDR3 sequences are present, 4.9% being singletons, with the ten largest covering around 18%. This clonotype was counted at least ten times. Its antigen remains unknown. The germline V gene encodes CDR1 MNHEY and CDR2 SVGAGI. Trimming took off 0 bases at V and 7 bases at J, with 11 bases between the two ends. There are 14 residues in the CDR3. The chain combines TRBV6-5 with TRBJ2-3, with a tentative D call TRBD2 (6 bases). The clonotype comes from a boy younger than two who had a stem cell transplant for acute myeloid leukemia, so the T cells may come from the graft donor. The source material was PBMCs, mostly from graft donor cells, sampled 180 days after TCRalphabeta/CD19-depleted stem cell transplant. CDR3 region: CASSYSEGGNTQYF. The CDR3 coding sequence is TGTGCCAGCAGTTACTCCGAGGGAGGAAATACGCAGTATTTT.